This T cell receptor (beta chain) was captured in a study of beta chain features in type 1 diabetes. Whole-study results and caveats: Possibly, sequencing cDNA over-represented cells that had high TCR expression levels. TCRB CDR3s from Type 1 diabetes patients were moderately but significantly shorter in all four CD4+ subsets.

The entirety of the isolated RNA underwent reverse transcription, so expressed TCRB transcripts were sequenced. Only in-frame clones appear in the TCRdb table, and some are missing; sequencing was by immunoSEQ multiplex PCR. This table has about 140,000 clones, approximately 13% appearing once. Germline V lookup: CDR1 SGDLS, CDR2 YYNGEE. This CDR3 contains 15 residues. The V and J ends lost 6 bases and 0 bases respectively, with 14 bases between them. Blood was drawn once from each donor into heparinised tubes. The draws averaged roughly 120 mL. A few counts support this clone. Antigen specificity is unknown.

The chain employs TRBV9 and TRBJ2-3; tentative D call: TRBD2 (6 bases). This receptor was taken from a man aged 18 to 29 with type 1 diabetes. What was sequenced was central memory CD4+ T cells from blood. CDR3 sequence (DNA): TGTGCCAGCACCCGTAGCGGTTCTAGCACAGATACGCAGTATTTT. As protein: CASTRSGSSTDTQYF.